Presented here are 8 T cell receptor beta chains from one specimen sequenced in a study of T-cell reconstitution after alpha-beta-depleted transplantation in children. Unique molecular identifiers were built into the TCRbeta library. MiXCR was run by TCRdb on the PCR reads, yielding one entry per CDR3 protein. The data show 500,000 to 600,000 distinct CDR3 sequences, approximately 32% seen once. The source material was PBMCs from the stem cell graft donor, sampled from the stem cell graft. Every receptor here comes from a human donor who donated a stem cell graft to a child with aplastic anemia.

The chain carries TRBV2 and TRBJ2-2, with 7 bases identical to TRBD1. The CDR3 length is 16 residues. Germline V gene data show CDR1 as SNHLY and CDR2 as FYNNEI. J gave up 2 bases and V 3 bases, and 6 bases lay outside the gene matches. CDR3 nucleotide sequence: TGTGCCAGCAGTGAGTTTGGGACAGACAACACCGGGGAGCTGTTTTTT. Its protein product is CASSEFGTDNTGELFF.

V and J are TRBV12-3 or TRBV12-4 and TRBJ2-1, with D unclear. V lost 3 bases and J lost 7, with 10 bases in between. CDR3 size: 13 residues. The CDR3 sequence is CASSFRIRNEQFF. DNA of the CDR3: TGTGCCAGCAGTTTCCGGATTAGAAATGAGCAGTTCTTC.

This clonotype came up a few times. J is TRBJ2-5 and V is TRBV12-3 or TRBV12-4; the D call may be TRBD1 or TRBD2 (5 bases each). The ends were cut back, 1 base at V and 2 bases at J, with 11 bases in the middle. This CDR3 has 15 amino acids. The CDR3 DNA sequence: TGTGCCAGCAGTTTAGGGGACCCTTATCAAGAGACCCAGTACTTC. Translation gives CASSLGDPYQETQYF.

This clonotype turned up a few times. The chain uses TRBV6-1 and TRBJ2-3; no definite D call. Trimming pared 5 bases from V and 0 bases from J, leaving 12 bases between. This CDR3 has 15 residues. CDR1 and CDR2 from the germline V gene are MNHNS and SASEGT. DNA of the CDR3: TGTGCCAGCAGTCCGTCCGGGTCCAGCACAGATACGCAGTATTTT. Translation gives CASSPSGSSTDTQYF.

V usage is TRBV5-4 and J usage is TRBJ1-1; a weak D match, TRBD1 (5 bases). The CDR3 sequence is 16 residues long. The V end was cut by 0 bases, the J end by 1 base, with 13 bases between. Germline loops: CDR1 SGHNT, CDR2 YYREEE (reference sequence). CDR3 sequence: CASSLANRGANTEAFF. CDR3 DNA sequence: TGTGCCAGCAGCTTGGCCAATCGGGGCGCGAACACTGAAGCTTTCTTT.

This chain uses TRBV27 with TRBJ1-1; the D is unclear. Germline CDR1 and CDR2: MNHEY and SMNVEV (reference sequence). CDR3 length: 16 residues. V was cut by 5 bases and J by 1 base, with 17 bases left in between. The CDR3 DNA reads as TGTGCCAGCAGTCGAAGGTCGGGCAACTCGAACACTGAAGCTTTCTTT. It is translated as CASSRRSGNSNTEAFF.

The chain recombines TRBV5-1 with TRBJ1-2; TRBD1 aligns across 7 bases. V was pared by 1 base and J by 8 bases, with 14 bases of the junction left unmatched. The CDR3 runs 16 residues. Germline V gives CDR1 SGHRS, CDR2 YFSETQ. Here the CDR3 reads CASSLQPTGTEGGYTF. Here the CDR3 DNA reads TGCGCCAGCAGCTTGCAACCCACCGGGACAGAGGGAGGCTACACCTTC. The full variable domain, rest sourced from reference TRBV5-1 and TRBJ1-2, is KAGVTQTPRYLIKTRGQQVTLSCSPISGHRSVSWYQQTPGQGLQFLFEYFSETQRNKGNFPGRFSGRQFSNSRSEMNVSTLELGDSALYLCASSLQPTGTEGGYTFGSGTRLTVV.

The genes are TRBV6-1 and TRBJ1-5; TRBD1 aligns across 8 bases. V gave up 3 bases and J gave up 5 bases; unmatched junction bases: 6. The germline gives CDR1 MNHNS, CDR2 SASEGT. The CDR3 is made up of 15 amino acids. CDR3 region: CASSDGQGAHQPQHF. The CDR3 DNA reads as TGTGCCAGCAGTGATGGGCAGGGGGCACATCAGCCCCAGCATTTT.